The 9 T cell receptor beta chains reported below all come from one sample, sequenced in a study of blood T cell repertoires in COVID-19. Assay: immunoSEQ multiplex PCR; the TCRdb copy retains only in-frame clones and omits some. This sample has 450,000 to 500,000 clones, with 70% to 90% found just once. Sequencing used PBMCs or T cells enriched from blood (not recorded which). The receptors originated from a woman aged 55-69 years who had recovered from COVID-19.

V is TRBV28 and J is TRBJ2-3, with 8 bases that match TRBD2. The length of the CDR3 is 15 residues. J lost 3 bases, V lost 7 bases, and 9 bases had no gene match. Germline V CDR1 and CDR2: MDHEN, SYDVKM. CDR3 nucleotides: TGTGCCAGCATCCACGGCGGGGGGTCGACAGATACGCAGTATTTT. Residues: CASIHGGGSTDTQYF.

The chain combines TRBV9 with TRBJ1-1; TRBD1 matches 7 bases. From germline, CDR1 is SGDLS and CDR2 YYNGEE. CDR3 length: 13 amino acids. Germline trimming cut 3 bases from V and 5 bases from J; bases unmatched to any gene: 4. CDR3 DNA sequence: TGTGCCAGCAGCGAAACGGGACAGACTGAAGCTTTCTTT. The encoded protein is CASSETGQTEAFF.

The chain has TRBV30 and TRBJ1-4; TRBD1 is a possible D gene (5 bases). The ends were cut back, 3 bases at V and 10 bases at J, with 15 bases in the middle. The CDR3 runs 13 residues. The germline V gene has CDR1 GTSNPN and CDR2 SVGIG (reference sequence). CDR3 DNA sequence: TGTGCCTGGAGGACACAACAGGTGGGAAAACTGTTTTTT. This codes for CAWRTQQVGKLFF.

This clone came up a few times. This chain uses TRBV5-8 with TRBJ1-6; D is possibly TRBD1 (5 bases). Looked up from germline, CDR1 is SGHTS and CDR2 is YDEGEE. This CDR3 region has 12 residues. Trimming took off 6 bases at V and 9 bases at J, with 10 bases between the two ends. Here the CDR3 reads CASTRGVSPLHF. The CDR3 DNA sequence: TGTGCCAGCACCCGGGGGGTTTCACCCCTCCACTTT. Complete variable domain (other parts from reference TRBV5-8 and TRBJ1-6): EAGVTQSPTHLIKTRGQQATLRCSPISGHTSVYWYQQALGLGLQFLLWYDEGEERNRGNFPPRFSGRQFPNYSSELNVNALELEDSALYLCASTRGVSPLHFGNGTRLTVT.

A remark on this clone: This sample includes further DNA sequences coding for the same CDR3. V gene TRBV27 combines with J gene TRBJ1-6, with TRBD1 identical over 10 bases. This CDR3 comprises 14 residues. Germline values: CDR1 MNHEY, CDR2 SMNVEV (reference sequence). Trimming removed 4 bases from V and 6 bases from J; junction bases left unmatched: 0. The CDR3, as DNA: TGTGCCAGCAGTTGGGACAGGGGTAATTCACCCCTCCACTTT. This sequence encodes CASSWDRGNSPLHF.

This chain connects TRBV2 to TRBJ2-7, with D perhaps TRBD1 (5 bases). Between the trimmed V and J ends, which lost 3 bases and 2 bases, there was a span of 11 bases. Germline V CDR1 and CDR2: SNHLY, FYNNEI. The CDR3 consists of 14 residues. Written as DNA, the CDR3 is TGTGCCAGCAGTGACGGCAGGGCAACCTACGAGCAGTACTTC. Its protein is CASSDGRATYEQYF.

The chain uses TRBV10-1 and TRBJ2-3; the D is unclear. Trimming took off 3 bases at V and 2 bases at J, with 9 bases between the two ends. This CDR3 is 14 amino acids long. Germline lookup yields CDR1 WNHNN and CDR2 SYGVQD (reference sequence). DNA of the CDR3: TGCGCCAGCAGTGATAAGCGACCCACAGATACGCAGTATTTT. This sequence encodes CASSDKRPTDTQYF.

CDR3: CASSPWTGEYGYTF. CDR3 in DNA: TGTGCCAGTAGCCCTTGGACAGGGGAATATGGCTACACCTTC. This chain uses TRBV19 with TRBJ1-2; 9 nucleotides agree with TRBD1. V shed 6 bases and J 5 bases; nucleotides not matched to a gene: 7. The CDR3 has 14 residues. Germline assignment: CDR1 LNHDA and CDR2 SQIVND (reference sequence).

The chain is built from TRBV19 and TRBJ1-2, with 8 bases fitting TRBD1. This CDR3 is built from 13 residues. Germline trimming cut 5 bases from V and 8 bases from J; bases unmatched to any gene: 7. Germline-derived CDR1 and CDR2 are LNHDA and SQIVND (reference sequence). CDR3 amino acids: CASSFGQGVGYTF. DNA for the CDR3: TGTGCCAGTAGTTTTGGACAGGGAGTGGGCTACACCTTC.